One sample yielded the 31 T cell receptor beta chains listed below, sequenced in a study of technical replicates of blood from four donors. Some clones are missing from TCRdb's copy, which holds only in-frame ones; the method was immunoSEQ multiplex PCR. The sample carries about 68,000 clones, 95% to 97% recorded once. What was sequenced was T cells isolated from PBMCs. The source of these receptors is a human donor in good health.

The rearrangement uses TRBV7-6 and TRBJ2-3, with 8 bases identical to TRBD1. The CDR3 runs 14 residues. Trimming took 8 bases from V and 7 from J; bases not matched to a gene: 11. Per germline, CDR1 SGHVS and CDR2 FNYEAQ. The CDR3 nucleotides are TGTGCCAGCGGGCAGGGGGCAAGTTCTAATACGCAGTATTTT. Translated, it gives CASGQGASSNTQYF. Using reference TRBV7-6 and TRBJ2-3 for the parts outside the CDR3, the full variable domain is GAGVSQSPRYKVTKRGQDVALRCDPISGHVSLYWYRQALGQGPEFLTYFNYEAQQDKSGLPNDRFSAERPEGSISTLTIQRTEQRDSAMYRCASGQGASSNTQYFGPGTRLTVL.

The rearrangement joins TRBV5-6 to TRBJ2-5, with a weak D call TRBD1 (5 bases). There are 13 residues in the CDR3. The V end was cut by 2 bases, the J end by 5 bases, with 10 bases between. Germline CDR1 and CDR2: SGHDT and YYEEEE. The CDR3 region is CASSLAGLETQYF. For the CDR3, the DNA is TGTGCCAGCAGCTTAGCAGGGCTGGAGACCCAGTACTTC.

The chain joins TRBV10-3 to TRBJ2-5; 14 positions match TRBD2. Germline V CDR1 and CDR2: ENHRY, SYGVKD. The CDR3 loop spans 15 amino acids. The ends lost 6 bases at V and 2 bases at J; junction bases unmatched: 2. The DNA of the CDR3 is TGTGCCATCAGAGGGACTAGCGGGAGACAAGAGACCCAGTACTTC. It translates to CAIRGTSGRQETQYF.

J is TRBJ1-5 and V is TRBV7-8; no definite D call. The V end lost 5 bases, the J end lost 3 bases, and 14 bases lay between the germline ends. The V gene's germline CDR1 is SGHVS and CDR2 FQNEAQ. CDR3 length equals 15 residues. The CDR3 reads CASSVIGAVNQPQHF. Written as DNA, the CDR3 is TGTGCCAGCAGCGTGATAGGAGCCGTCAATCAGCCCCAGCATTTT.

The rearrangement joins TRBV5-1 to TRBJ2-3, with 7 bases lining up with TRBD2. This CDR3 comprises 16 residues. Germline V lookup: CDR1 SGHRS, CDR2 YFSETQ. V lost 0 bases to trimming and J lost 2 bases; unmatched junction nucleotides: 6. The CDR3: CASSLGGGTNTDTQYF. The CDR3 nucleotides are TGCGCCAGCAGCTTGGGCGGCGGGACTAACACAGATACGCAGTATTTT.

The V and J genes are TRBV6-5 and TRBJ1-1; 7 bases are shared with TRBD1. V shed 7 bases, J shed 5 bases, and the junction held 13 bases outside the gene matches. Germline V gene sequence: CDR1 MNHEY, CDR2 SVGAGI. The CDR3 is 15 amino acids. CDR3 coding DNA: TGTGCCAGCATTATTACAGGGGTAGGGGAAACTGAAGCTTTCTTT. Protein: CASIITGVGETEAFF.

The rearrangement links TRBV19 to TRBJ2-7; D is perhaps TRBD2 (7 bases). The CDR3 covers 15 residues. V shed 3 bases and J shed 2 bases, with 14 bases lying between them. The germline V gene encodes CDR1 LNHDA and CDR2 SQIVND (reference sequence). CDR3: CASSITRGRPYEQYF. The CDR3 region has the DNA TGTGCCAGTAGTATTACGCGGGGGCGCCCCTACGAGCAGTACTTC.

The CDR3 DNA follows: TGTGCCAGCACCCCCGCCCCGGGACAGGGGACTGGCTACACCTTC. Encoded protein: CASTPAPGQGTGYTF. The chain is built from TRBV7-3 and TRBJ1-2; 10 positions match TRBD1. Per germline, CDR1 SGHTA and CDR2 FQGTGA. J lost 7 bases, V lost 7 bases, and 12 bases had no gene match. The CDR3 extends over 15 amino acids.

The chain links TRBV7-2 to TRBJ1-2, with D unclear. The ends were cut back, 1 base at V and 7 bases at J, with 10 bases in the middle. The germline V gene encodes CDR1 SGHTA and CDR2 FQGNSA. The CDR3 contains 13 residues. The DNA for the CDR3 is TGTGCCAGCAGCTTAGGAGTCCAGCGTGGCTACACCTTC. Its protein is CASSLGVQRGYTF. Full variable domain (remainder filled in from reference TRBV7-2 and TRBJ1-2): GAGVSQSPSNKVTEKGKDVELRCDPISGHTALYWYRQSLGQGLEFLIYFQGNSAPDKSGLPSDRFSAERTGGSVSTLTIQRTQQEDSAVYLCASSLGVQRGYTFGSGTRLTVV.

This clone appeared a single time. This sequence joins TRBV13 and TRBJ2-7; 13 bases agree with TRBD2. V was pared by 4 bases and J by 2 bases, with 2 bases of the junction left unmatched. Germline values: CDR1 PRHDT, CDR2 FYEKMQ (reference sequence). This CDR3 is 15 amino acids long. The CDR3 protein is CASSSGLAGAYEQYF. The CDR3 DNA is TGTGCCAGCAGCTCCGGACTAGCGGGAGCCTACGAGCAGTACTTC.

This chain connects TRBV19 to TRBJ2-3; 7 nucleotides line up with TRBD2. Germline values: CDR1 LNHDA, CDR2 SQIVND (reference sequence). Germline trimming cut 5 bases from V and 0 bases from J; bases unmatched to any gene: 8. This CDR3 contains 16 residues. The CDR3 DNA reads TGTGCCAGTAGTGCGCAGCCGGGACTAAGCACAGATACGCAGTATTTT. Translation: CASSAQPGLSTDTQYF. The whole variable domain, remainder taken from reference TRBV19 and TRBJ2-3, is DGGITQSPKYLFRKEGQNVTLSCEQNLNHDAMYWYRQDPGQGLRLIYYSQIVNDFQKGDIAEGYSVSREKKESFPLTVTSAQKNPTAFYLCASSAQPGLSTDTQYFGPGTRLTVL.

The DNA of the CDR3 is TGTGCCAGCAGTTTACCCTCCGTCGGCAGGGACGAGCAGTACTTC. It encodes CASSLPSVGRDEQYF. The V call is TRBV28, the J call TRBJ2-7, with D maybe TRBD1 (5 bases). V was pared by 2 bases and J by 5 bases, with 16 bases between. The CDR3 contains 15 residues. From germline, CDR1 is MDHEN and CDR2 SYDVKM.

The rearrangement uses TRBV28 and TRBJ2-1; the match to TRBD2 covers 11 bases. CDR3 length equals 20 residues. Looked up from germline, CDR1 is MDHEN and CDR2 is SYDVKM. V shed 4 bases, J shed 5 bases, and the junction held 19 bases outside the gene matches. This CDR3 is CASSSSYFRTGLAVNNEQFF. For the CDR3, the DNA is TGTGCCAGCAGTTCATCTTATTTTCGTACGGGACTAGCGGTTAACAATGAGCAGTTCTTC.

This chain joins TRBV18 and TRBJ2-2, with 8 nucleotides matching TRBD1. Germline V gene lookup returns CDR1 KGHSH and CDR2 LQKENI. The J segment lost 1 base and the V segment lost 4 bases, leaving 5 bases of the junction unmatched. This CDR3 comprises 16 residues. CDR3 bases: TGTGCCAGCTCACGCGACAGGGGAGAGAACACCGGGGAGCTGTTTTTT. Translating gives CASSRDRGENTGELFF.

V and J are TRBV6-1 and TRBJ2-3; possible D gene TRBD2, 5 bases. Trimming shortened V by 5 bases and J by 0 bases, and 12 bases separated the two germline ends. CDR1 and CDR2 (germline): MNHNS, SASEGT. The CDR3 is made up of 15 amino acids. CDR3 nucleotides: TGTGCCAGCAGTCCTACTAGGCTAAGCACAGATACGCAGTATTTT. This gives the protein CASSPTRLSTDTQYF.

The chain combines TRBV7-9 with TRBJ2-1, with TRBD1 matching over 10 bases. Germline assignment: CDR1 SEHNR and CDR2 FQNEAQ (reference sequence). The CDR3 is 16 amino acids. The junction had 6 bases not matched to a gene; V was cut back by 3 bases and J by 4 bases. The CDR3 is CASSFVRTGGYNEQFF. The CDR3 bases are TGTGCCAGCAGCTTTGTCAGGACAGGGGGTTACAATGAGCAGTTCTTC. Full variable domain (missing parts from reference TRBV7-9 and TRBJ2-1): DTGVSQNPRHKITKRGQNVTFRCDPISEHNRLYWYRQTLGQGPEFLTYFQNEAQLEKSRLLSDRFSAERPKGSFSTLEIQRTEQGDSAMYLCASSFVRTGGYNEQFFGPGTRLTVL.

CDR3 protein: CASRLQGYGYTF. CDR3 DNA sequence: TGTGCCAGCAGGTTACAGGGCTATGGCTACACCTTC. This chain uses TRBV7-2 with TRBJ1-2, with a possible D match to TRBD1 (6 bases). V shed 6 bases and J shed 4 bases, with 9 bases lying between them. Germline V gives CDR1 SGHTA, CDR2 FQGNSA. The CDR3 extends over 12 amino acids.

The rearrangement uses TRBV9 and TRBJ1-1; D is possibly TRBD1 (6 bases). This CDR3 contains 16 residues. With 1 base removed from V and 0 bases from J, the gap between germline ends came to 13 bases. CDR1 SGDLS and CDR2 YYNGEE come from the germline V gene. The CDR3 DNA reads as TGTGCCAGCAGCGTATGGGGGGGGCCAATGAACACTGAAGCTTTCTTT. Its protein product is CASSVWGGPMNTEAFF.

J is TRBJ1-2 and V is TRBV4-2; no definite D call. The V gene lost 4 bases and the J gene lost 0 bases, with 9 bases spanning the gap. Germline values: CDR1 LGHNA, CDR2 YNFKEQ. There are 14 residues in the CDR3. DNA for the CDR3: TGTGCCAGCAGCCGGGCAGATACTAACTATGGCTACACCTTC. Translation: CASSRADTNYGYTF.

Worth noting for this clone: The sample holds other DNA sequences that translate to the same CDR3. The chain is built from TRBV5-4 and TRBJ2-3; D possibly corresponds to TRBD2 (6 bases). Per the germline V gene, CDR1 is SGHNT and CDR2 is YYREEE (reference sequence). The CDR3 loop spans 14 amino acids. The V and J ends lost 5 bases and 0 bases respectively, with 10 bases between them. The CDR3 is CASSPGLSTDTQYF. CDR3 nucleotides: TGTGCCAGCAGTCCGGGACTTAGCACAGATACGCAGTATTTT.

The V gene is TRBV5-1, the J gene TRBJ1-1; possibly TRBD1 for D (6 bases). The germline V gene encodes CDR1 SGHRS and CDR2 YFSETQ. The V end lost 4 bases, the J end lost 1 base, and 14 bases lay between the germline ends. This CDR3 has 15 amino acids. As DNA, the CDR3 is TGCGCCAGCAGCATAACCGGGACAAAGAACACTGAAGCTTTCTTT. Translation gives CASSITGTKNTEAFF.

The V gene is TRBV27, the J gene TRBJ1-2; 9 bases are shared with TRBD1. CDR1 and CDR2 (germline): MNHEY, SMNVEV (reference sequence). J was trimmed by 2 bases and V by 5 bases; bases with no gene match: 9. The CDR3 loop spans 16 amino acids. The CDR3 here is CASSGTGTGLNYGYTF. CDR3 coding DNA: TGTGCCAGCAGTGGGACCGGGACAGGGCTAAACTATGGCTACACCTTC.

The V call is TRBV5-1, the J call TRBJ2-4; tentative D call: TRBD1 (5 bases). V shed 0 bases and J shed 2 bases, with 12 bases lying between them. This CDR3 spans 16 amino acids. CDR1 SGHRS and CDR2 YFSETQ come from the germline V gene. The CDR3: CASSLEPGRPKNIQYF. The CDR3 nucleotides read TGCGCCAGCAGCTTGGAACCAGGGCGTCCCAAAAACATTCAGTACTTC.

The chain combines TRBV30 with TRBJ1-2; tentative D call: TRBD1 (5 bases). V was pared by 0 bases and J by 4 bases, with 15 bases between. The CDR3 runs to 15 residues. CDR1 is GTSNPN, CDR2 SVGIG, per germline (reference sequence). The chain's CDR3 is CAWSVDSHHIYGYTF. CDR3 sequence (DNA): TGTGCCTGGAGTGTAGACAGCCACCATATCTATGGCTACACCTTC.

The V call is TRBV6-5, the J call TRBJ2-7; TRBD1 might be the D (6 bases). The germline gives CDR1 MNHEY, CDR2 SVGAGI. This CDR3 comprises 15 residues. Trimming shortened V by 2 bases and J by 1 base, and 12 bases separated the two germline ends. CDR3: CASSYGTPRSYEQYF. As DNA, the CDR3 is TGTGCCAGCAGTTACGGGACACCACGTTCCTACGAGCAGTACTTC.

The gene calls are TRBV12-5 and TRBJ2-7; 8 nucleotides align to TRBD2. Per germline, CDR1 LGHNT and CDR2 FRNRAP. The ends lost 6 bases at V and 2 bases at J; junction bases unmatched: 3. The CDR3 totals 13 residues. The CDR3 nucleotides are TGTGCTAGTGGGGGGACTAGGACCTACGAGCAGTACTTC. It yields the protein CASGGTRTYEQYF.

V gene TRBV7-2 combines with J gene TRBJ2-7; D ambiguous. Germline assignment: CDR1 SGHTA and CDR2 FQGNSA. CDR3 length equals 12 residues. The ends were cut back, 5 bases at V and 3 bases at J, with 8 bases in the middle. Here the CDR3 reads CASSKLGYEQYF. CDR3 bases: TGTGCCAGCAGCAAGCTCGGCTACGAGCAGTACTTC.

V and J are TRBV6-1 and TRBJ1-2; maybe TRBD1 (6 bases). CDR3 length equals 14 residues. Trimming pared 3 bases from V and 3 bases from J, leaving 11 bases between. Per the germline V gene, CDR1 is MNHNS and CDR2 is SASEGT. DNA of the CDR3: TGTGCCAGCAGTGAGGGGGCGGGGGACTATGGCTACACCTTC. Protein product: CASSEGAGDYGYTF.

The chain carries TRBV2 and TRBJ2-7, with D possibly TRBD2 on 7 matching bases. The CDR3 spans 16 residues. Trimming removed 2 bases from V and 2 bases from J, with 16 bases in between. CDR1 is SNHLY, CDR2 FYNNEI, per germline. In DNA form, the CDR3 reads TGTGCCAGCAGTGAACTAGGGGAGGGGGTAACCTACGAGCAGTACTTC. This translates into CASSELGEGVTYEQYF.

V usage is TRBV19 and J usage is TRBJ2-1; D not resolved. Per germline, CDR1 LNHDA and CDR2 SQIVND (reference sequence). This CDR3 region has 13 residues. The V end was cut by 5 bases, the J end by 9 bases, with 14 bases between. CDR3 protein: CASSPTEGIEQFF. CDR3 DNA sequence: TGTGCCAGTAGTCCCACAGAAGGTATTGAGCAGTTCTTC. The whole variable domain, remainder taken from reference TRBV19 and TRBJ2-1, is DGGITQSPKYLFRKEGQNVTLSCEQNLNHDAMYWYRQDPGQGLRLIYYSQIVNDFQKGDIAEGYSVSREKKESFPLTVTSAQKNPTAFYLCASSPTEGIEQFFGPGTRLTVL.

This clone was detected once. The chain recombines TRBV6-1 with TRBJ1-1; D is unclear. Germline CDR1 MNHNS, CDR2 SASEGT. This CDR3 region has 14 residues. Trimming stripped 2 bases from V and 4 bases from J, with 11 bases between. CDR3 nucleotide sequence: TGTGCCAGCAGTGAAATTGAGGGTTCCACTGAAGCTTTCTTT. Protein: CASSEIEGSTEAFF.